Below, one T cell receptor (beta chain) is given with its context. This sample was taken from a study of control samples from healthy donors and cancer patients. The repertoire was sequenced with immunoSEQ multiplex PCR; TCRdb's copy has only in-frame clones and lacks some. Here the sample spans around 140,000 clones, around 94% being singletons. Trimming removed 3 bases from V and 3 bases from J, with 18 bases in between. Germline-derived CDR1 and CDR2 are SEHNR and FQNEAQ (reference sequence). This CDR3 region has 17 residues. The specimen sequenced was blood. This rearrangement joins TRBV7-9 to TRBJ1-5, with D uncertain. The origin of this receptor is a man aged 40-49 years in good health. The CDR3 DNA reads TGTGCCAGCAGCTTTCAAATCGATACCGGGGTCAATCAGCCCCAGCATTTT. Amino acids: CASSFQIDTGVNQPQHF.